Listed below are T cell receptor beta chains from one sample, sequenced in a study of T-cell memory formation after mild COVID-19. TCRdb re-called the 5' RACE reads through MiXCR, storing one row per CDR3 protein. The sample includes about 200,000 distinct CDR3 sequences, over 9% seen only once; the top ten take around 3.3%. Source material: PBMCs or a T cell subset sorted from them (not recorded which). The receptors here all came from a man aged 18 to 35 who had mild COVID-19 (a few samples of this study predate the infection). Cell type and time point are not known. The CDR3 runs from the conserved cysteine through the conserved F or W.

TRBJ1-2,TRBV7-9,CASTVPLRGADYGYTF
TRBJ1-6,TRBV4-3,CASSQEGGQANSPLHF
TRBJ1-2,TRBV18,CASTKPQSHVPGENYGYTF
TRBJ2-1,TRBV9,CASSVVDRETYNEQFF
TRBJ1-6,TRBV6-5,CASRTGGEGNSPLHF
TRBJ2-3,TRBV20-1,CSARASGRVGGTDTQYF
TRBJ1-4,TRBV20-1,CSANGFGVATNEKLFF
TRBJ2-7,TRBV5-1,CASSSGRSYEQYF
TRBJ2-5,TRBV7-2,CASSLGVAGGPGETQYF
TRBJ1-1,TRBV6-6,CASGGANTEAFF
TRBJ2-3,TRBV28,CASSPSGGPHLYTQYF